The rows below give T cell receptor beta chains drawn from one sample of a study of OX40 agonist ivuxolimab in advanced cancers. Profiling relied on immunoSEQ multiplex PCR, and the TCRdb table lists in-frame clones only, not all of them. The data show about 18,000 clones, 67% seen once. Here the sequenced sample was CD4+ or CD8+ T cells sorted from blood, taken in a trial of the OX40 agonist ivuxolimab. The receptors originated from an adult with an advanced solid tumor such as melanoma, head and neck, liver or kidney cancer. Both conserved end residues are part of each CDR3. A D gene is named only where the DNA matches it firmly. Clone size is not always given. Where it is, it says once, few, many or a class for expanded clones.

V,size,J,D,CDR3,DNA
TRBV9,NA,TRBJ1-3,NA,CASSVGGGSGNTIYF,TGTGCCAGCAGCGTAGGCGGGGGCTCTGGAAACACCATATATTTT
TRBV29-1,NA,TRBJ2-7,TRBD1,CSVEVGRTGHYEQYF,TGCAGCGTTGAAGTGGGGAGGACAGGGCACTACGAGCAGTACTTC
TRBV11-2,NA,TRBJ2-2,NA,CASSFGGVGLFF,TGTGCCAGCAGCTTTGGGGGCGTGGGGCTGTTTTTT
TRBV21-1,NA,TRBJ1-1,NA,CASSREGCTEAFF,TGTGCCAGCAGCCGCGAAGGATGCACTGAAGCTTTCTTT
TRBV7-9,few,TRBJ1-3,TRBD1,CASSPGQNSGNTIYF,TGTGCCAGCAGCCCGGGACAGAACTCTGGAAACACCATATATTTT
TRBV19,NA,TRBJ1-1,NA,CASSSLLEAFF,TGTGCCAGTAGTTCCCTATTAGAAGCTTTCTTT
TRBV9,few,TRBJ1-1,NA,CASSAVGGAGSTSEAFF,TGTGCCAGCAGCGCAGTAGGCGGGGCAGGCTCTACAAGTGAAGCTTTCTTT
TRBV27,few,TRBJ1-1,NA,CASVAGDTEAFF,TGTGCCAGCGTCGCTGGGGACACTGAAGCTTTCTTT
TRBV28,NA,TRBJ2-7,TRBD2,CASSPGLEGEQYF,TGTGCCAGCAGCCCGGGACTAGAAGGCGAGCAGTACTTC
TRBV7-9,once,TRBJ2-3,NA,CASSGAYTDTQYF,TGTGCCAGCAGCGGGGCGTACACAGATACGCAGTATTTT
TRBV2,NA,TRBJ2-7,NA,CASTESYRDLSYEQYF,TGTGCCAGCACGGAATCTTACAGGGATCTTTCCTACGAGCAGTACTTC
TRBV4-3,NA,TRBJ2-7,NA,CASSQDPDSRYEQYF,TGCGCCAGCAGCCAAGATCCTGATTCACGCTACGAGCAGTACTTC
TRBV4-3,medium-sized,TRBJ2-2,TRBD2,CASSPRSGGPAGELFF,TGCGCCAGCAGTCCGAGGTCGGGAGGGCCCGCCGGGGAGCTGTTTTTT
TRBV6-5,NA,TRBJ2-7,TRBD2,CASSQGLPYEQYF,TGTGCCAGCAGTCAGGGACTACCCTACGAGCAGTACTTC
TRBV4-3,NA,TRBJ1-1,NA,CASSQDHGGTEAFF,TGCGCCAGCAGCCAAGATCACGGGGGCACTGAAGCTTTCTTT
TRBV18,NA,TRBJ2-3,TRBD1,CASFGTGSGSSTDTQYF,TGTGCCAGCTTCGGGACAGGCTCGGGGTCTAGCACAGATACGCAGTATTTT
TRBV11-2,NA,TRBJ2-7,NA,CASSLESPGNYEQYF,TGTGCCAGCAGCTTAGAGAGCCCGGGCAACTACGAGCAGTACTTC
TRBV6-5,NA,TRBJ2-3,TRBD2,CATNLGLADADTQYF,TGTGCCACCAACCTAGGACTAGCGGATGCAGATACGCAGTATTTT
TRBV19,NA,TRBJ2-5,TRBD2,CASSSRTSGTETQYF,TGTGCCAGTAGTTCTAGGACTAGCGGGACAGAGACCCAGTACTTC
TRBV7-9,few,TRBJ2-5,NA,CASSRSRGQETQYF,TGTGCCAGCAGCCGATCGCGGGGCCAAGAGACCCAGTACTTC
TRBV28,NA,TRBJ1-5,NA,CASRGQISNQPQHF,TGTGCCAGCAGGGGTCAGATTAGCAATCAGCCCCAGCATTTT
TRBV4-1,once,TRBJ2-7,NA,CASSPGQTYEQYF,TGCGCCAGCAGCCCAGGACAGACCTACGAGCAGTACTTC
TRBV2,NA,TRBJ2-1,NA,CASQQEGSSYNEQFF,TGTGCCAGCCAGCAGGAAGGCAGCTCCTACAATGAGCAGTTCTTC
TRBV9,NA,TRBJ2-7,NA,CASSAEVGTVSYEQYF,TGTGCCAGCAGCGCCGAGGTCGGGACGGTCTCCTACGAGCAGTACTTC
TRBV6-5,NA,TRBJ1-1,NA,CASGQGQTEAFF,TGTGCCAGCGGCCAGGGTCAAACTGAAGCTTTCTTT
TRBV5-1,medium-sized,TRBJ2-7,TRBD2,CASSSTSGSYEQYF,TGCGCCAGCAGCTCGACTAGCGGGAGTTACGAGCAGTACTTC
TRBV6-4,NA,TRBJ1-1,TRBD1,CASSDGTGQAFF,TGTGCCAGCAGCGATGGGACAGGGCAAGCTTTCTTT
TRBV29-1,NA,TRBJ2-7,NA,CSVPATPGSYEQYF,TGCAGCGTCCCCGCGACCCCGGGGTCCTACGAGCAGTACTTC
TRBV4-1,NA,TRBJ2-7,NA,CASSQGNGAYEQYF,TGCGCCAGCAGCCAAGGCAACGGCGCCTACGAGCAGTACTTC
TRBV6-1,few,TRBJ2-2,NA,CASSDMGGPYTGELFF,TGTGCCAGCAGTGATATGGGGGGGCCTTACACCGGGGAGCTGTTTTTT
TRBV5-6,NA,TRBJ1-1,NA,CASSLWGSSEAFF,TGTGCCAGCAGCTTGTGGGGCTCCTCGGAAGCTTTCTTT